This entry lists 16 T cell receptor beta chains sequenced from one sample in a study of blood T cells in healthy people across ages. The second PCR ran roughly 6 to 11 cycles with a sample-barcoded 5' primer and J-beta primers. In TCRdb, the 5' RACE reads were re-called with MiXCR into one record per CDR3 protein. The sample holds some 920,000 distinct CDR3 sequences; about 51% are singletons and the top ten take 20% to 25%. Specimen: blood. These receptor sequences come from a woman aged 55-69 years in good health.

V gene TRBV6-2 or TRBV6-3 combines with J gene TRBJ2-3; D not certain. Germline CDR1 is MNHEY and CDR2 is SVGEGT. The CDR3 is 14 residues long. Between the trimmed V and J ends, which lost 0 bases and 1 base, there was a span of 5 bases. The CDR3 nucleotides read TGTGCCAGCAGTTACTCCCCCGGCACAGATACGCAGTATTTT. As protein: CASSYSPGTDTQYF.

V gene TRBV6-5 combines with J gene TRBJ2-5, with 11 positions matching TRBD2. Per the germline V gene, CDR1 is MNHEY and CDR2 is SVGAGI. Trimming cost V 6 bases and J 11 bases; bases outside gene matches: 11. The CDR3 is made up of 14 amino acids. CDR3 residues: CASRTSGRWDEQYF. CDR3 DNA: TGTGCCAGCAGAACTAGCGGGAGATGGGATGAGCAGTACTTC.

This clonotype was seen only once. At one end the junction does not follow the germline gene, possibly because of a read error. Here the CDR3 DNA reads TGTGCCAGCGGCTTAGGTCTCTGGCCCCAGCGGCTCGAGGCCTCTGGGGCCAACGTCCTGACTTTC. Protein: CASGLGLWPQRLEASGANVLTF. The chain links TRBV7-6 to TRBJ2-6; possibly TRBD2 for D (5 bases). Per the germline V gene, CDR1 is SGHVS and CDR2 is FNYEAQ. The CDR3 is 22 residues long.

The CDR3, as DNA: TGTGCCAGCAGCTTAGGGTTTCGGACTAGCGGGAGCTACGAGCAGTACTTC. This codes for CASSLGFRTSGSYEQYF. The V and J genes are TRBV7-2 and TRBJ2-7; 13 nucleotides line up with TRBD2. The CDR3 loop spans 17 amino acids. After removal of 1 base from V and 3 bases from J, the junction contained 6 bases not matched to a gene. Germline V gene sequence: CDR1 SGHTA, CDR2 FQGNSA.

V usage is TRBV30 and J usage is TRBJ2-7; D is perhaps TRBD1 (6 bases). Germline V gene lookup returns CDR1 GTSNPN and CDR2 SVGIG (reference sequence). This CDR3 is built from 15 residues. Trimming pared 1 base from V and 4 bases from J, leaving 17 bases between. In nucleotides, the CDR3 is TGTGCCTGGAGTGCCCGGACAGTCAAGGTGTACGAGCAGTACTTC. Its translation: CAWSARTVKVYEQYF. Full variable domain (remainder filled in from reference TRBV30 and TRBJ2-7): SQTIHQWPATLVQPVGSPLSLECTVEGTSNPNLYWYRQAAGRGLQLLFYSVGIGQISSEVPQNLSASRPQDRQFILSSKKLLLSDSGFYLCAWSARTVKVYEQYFGPGTRLTVT.

This clonotype was found a few times. The chain carries TRBV11-2 and TRBJ1-2, with D maybe TRBD1 (5 bases). Germline V gene data show CDR1 as SGHAT and CDR2 as FQNNGV. The CDR3 loop spans 15 amino acids. V lost 0 bases and J 3 bases, leaving 11 bases between the germline ends. CDR3 protein: CASSLEPGPYYGYTF. The CDR3 bases are TGTGCCAGCAGCTTAGAACCAGGGCCTTACTATGGCTACACCTTC.

The V call is TRBV20-1, the J call TRBJ2-7; TRBD2 might be the D (5 bases). Germline V gene data show CDR1 as DFQATT and CDR2 as SNEGSKA (reference sequence). CDR3 length: 14 amino acids. Trimming took off 0 bases at V and 3 bases at J, with 12 bases between the two ends. The DNA for the CDR3 is TGCAGTGCTAGAGACTTAGGGAGAAACTACGAGCAGTACTTC. Translated: CSARDLGRNYEQYF.

DNA of the CDR3: TGTGCCAGCAGCTTAATGGGTACTCCTACTATAGCCAACGTCCTGACTTTC. Residues: CASSLMGTPTIANVLTF. The chain joins TRBV7-2 to TRBJ2-6, with D unresolved. Germline-derived CDR1 and CDR2 are SGHTA and FQGNSA. V was pared by 2 bases and J by 7 bases, with 18 bases between. The CDR3 length is 17 residues.

The chain has TRBV28 and TRBJ2-5; a possible D gene is TRBD1 (6 bases). The CDR3 totals 16 residues. Germline CDR1 and CDR2: MDHEN and SYDVKM. V was shortened by 5 bases and J by 5 bases, with 21 bases between the two germline ends. Here the CDR3 DNA reads TGTGCCAGCAGTCTCTTCACCGGGACAAGGCGGGAGACCCAGTACTTC. As protein: CASSLFTGTRRETQYF.

The chain combines TRBV7-9 with TRBJ2-1; D possibly corresponds to TRBD1 (5 bases). This CDR3 region has 16 residues. The V gene lost 1 base and the J gene lost 2 bases, with 12 bases spanning the gap. CDR1 SEHNR and CDR2 FQNEAQ come from the germline V gene (reference sequence). CDR3 DNA: TGTGCCAGCAGCTTAGTAGGCAGGGCGACCTACAATGAGCAGTTCTTC. This gives the protein CASSLVGRATYNEQFF.

The chain recombines TRBV7-2 with TRBJ2-5, with D uncertain. V was trimmed by 3 bases and J by 4 bases, leaving 6 bases between them. Per the germline V gene, CDR1 is SGHTA and CDR2 is FQGNSA. The CDR3 has 12 residues. The CDR3 region is CASSFNLETQYF. In nucleotides, the CDR3 is TGTGCCAGCAGCTTTAATTTAGAGACCCAGTACTTC.

Only a few counts were recorded for this clonotype. This chain links TRBV28 with TRBJ2-4; the D is unclear. This CDR3 is built from 16 residues. V lost 6 bases and J lost 0, with 15 bases in between. Per germline, CDR1 MDHEN and CDR2 SYDVKM. The CDR3 nucleotides read TGTGCCAGCAGCACCACCGAAAGTCCAGCCAAAAACATTCAGTACTTC. This sequence encodes CASSTTESPAKNIQYF.

The chain joins TRBV29-1 to TRBJ2-7, with TRBD2 matching 8 bases. This CDR3 contains 13 residues. CDR1 and CDR2 (germline): SQVTM, ANQGSEA. The ends lost 4 bases at V and 2 bases at J; junction bases unmatched: 4. CDR3 in DNA: TGCAGCGTTGGGGCTAGCGGGCCCTACGAGCAGTACTTC. Translating it yields CSVGASGPYEQYF.

The chain joins TRBV20-1 to TRBJ2-7; 10 bases fit TRBD1. This CDR3 region has 14 residues. J lost 4 bases, V lost 6 bases, and 9 bases had no gene match. Germline V gives CDR1 DFQATT, CDR2 SNEGSKA (reference sequence). CDR3 amino acids: CSAVGDRGGYEQYF. The CDR3 DNA reads as TGCAGTGCGGTGGGGGACAGGGGAGGATACGAGCAGTACTTC.

This clonotype was counted only a few times. The chain combines TRBV29-1 with TRBJ1-2; D unclear. V shed 6 bases and J shed 3 bases, with 11 bases lying between them. The germline gives CDR1 SQVTM, CDR2 ANQGSEA. The CDR3 spans 12 residues. Here the CDR3 reads CSVGDTDYGYTF. The CDR3 region has the DNA TGCAGCGTGGGAGACACTGACTATGGCTACACCTTC.

V is TRBV6-5 and J is TRBJ1-1; D not certain. Germline loops: CDR1 MNHEY, CDR2 SVGAGI. The CDR3 covers 15 residues. Trimming shortened V by 0 bases and J by 6 bases, and 14 bases separated the two germline ends. In DNA form, the CDR3 reads TGTGCCAGCAGTTACTCGACATGGGCTGACGCTGAAGCTTTCTTT. Protein product: CASSYSTWADAEAFF.